The 11 T cell receptor beta chains below come from one sample, sequenced in a study of cytomegalovirus exposure and HLA in healthy donors. Both 60 Vbeta primers and 13 Jbeta primers went into the PCR. The protocol was immunoSEQ multiplex PCR, while the TCRdb copy is restricted to in-frame clones and leaves out a portion. Here the sample spans 150,000 to 200,000 clones, over 75% being singletons. The sample consisted of PBMCs. Source of these receptors: a man in his fifties in good health and CMV-seropositive.

This clone was picked up one time. The rearrangement joins TRBV28 to TRBJ1-1; 8 nucleotides match TRBD1. The germline gives CDR1 MDHEN, CDR2 SYDVKM. V was clipped by 8 bases and J by 4 bases; unmatched bases: 6. The CDR3 is 13 residues long. CDR3 DNA sequence: TGTGCCAGCCGAGACAGGGGTCGCACTGAAGCTTTCTTT. Its protein product is CASRDRGRTEAFF.

The CDR3 sequence is CASSLLGTGGYNNEKLFF. DNA of the CDR3: TGCGCCAGCAGCTTGTTAGGGACAGGGGGCTACAATAATGAAAAACTGTTTTTT. The chain combines TRBV5-1 with TRBJ1-4; TRBD1 aligns across 12 bases. The CDR3 is 18 amino acids. In germline, CDR1 is SGHRS, CDR2 YFSETQ. V trimming: 1 base; J trimming: 4 bases; junction bases outside the gene matches: 8.

In its sample, this clone was seen a few times. The chain links TRBV11-2 to TRBJ2-1; 7 nucleotides align to TRBD1. The trim removed 8 bases at V and 2 bases at J, leaving 6 bases unmatched. CDR3 length equals 14 residues. CDR1 and CDR2 (germline): SGHAT, FQNNGV. The CDR3 protein is CASPRQGPYNEQFF. CDR3 nucleotide sequence: TGTGCCAGCCCAAGACAGGGACCCTACAATGAGCAGTTCTTC.

There are a few counts of this clone. The chain uses TRBV5-6 and TRBJ2-3; possible D gene TRBD1, 6 bases. The CDR3 contains 16 residues. Germline CDR1 is SGHDT and CDR2 is YYEEEE. The V and J ends lost 2 bases and 4 bases respectively, with 17 bases between them. The CDR3 reads CASSLGGRGASDTQYF. CDR3 DNA: TGTGCCAGCAGCTTAGGAGGCAGGGGAGCGTCAGATACGCAGTATTTT. The whole variable domain, filled in from reference TRBV5-6 and TRBJ2-3, reads DAGVTQSPTHLIKTRGQQVTLRCSPKSGHDTVSWYQQALGQGPQFIFQYYEEEERQRGNFPDRFSGHQFPNYSSELNVNALLLGDSALYLCASSLGGRGASDTQYFGPGTRLTVL.

The chain is built from TRBV28 and TRBJ1-6; D is uncertain. CDR1 is MDHEN and CDR2 is SYDVKM in the germline V gene. The V and J ends lost 2 bases and 9 bases respectively, with 8 bases between them. The CDR3 is 13 amino acids. CDR3 coding DNA: TGTGCCAGCAGTTTAACCTCCGGTTCACCCCTCCACTTT. This translates into CASSLTSGSPLHF.

This clone was recorded once. The chain combines TRBV4-3 with TRBJ2-1, with 10 bases aligning to TRBD1. The germline gives CDR1 LGHNA, CDR2 YSLEER. The length of the CDR3 is 14 residues. V trimming: 1 base; J trimming: 7 bases; junction bases outside the gene matches: 1. This chain's CDR3 is CASSQGQGANEQFF. The CDR3 DNA follows: TGCGCCAGCAGCCAAGGACAGGGGGCGAATGAGCAGTTCTTC.

The genes are TRBV27 and TRBJ1-1, with D tentatively TRBD1 (6 bases). Germline CDR1 is MNHEY and CDR2 is SMNVEV (reference sequence). Trimming took off 2 bases at V and 4 bases at J, with 11 bases between the two ends. This CDR3 spans 14 amino acids. The CDR3 sequence is CASSLGQIGTEAFF. CDR3 nucleotides: TGTGCCAGCAGTTTAGGACAGATAGGCACTGAAGCTTTCTTT.

This chain links TRBV11-1 with TRBJ1-1, with TRBD1 as a possible D gene (6 bases). CDR1 is SGHAT and CDR2 is FQDESV in the germline V gene (reference sequence). V was pared by 5 bases and J by 0 bases, with 16 bases between. The CDR3 sequence is 16 residues long. The chain's CDR3 is CASSPAGVTVNTEAFF. The CDR3 nucleotides are TGTGCCAGCAGCCCCGCAGGGGTCACGGTGAACACTGAAGCTTTCTTT.

This chain joins TRBV5-4 and TRBJ2-1; TRBD2 agrees at 9 bases. The V gene's germline CDR1 is SGHNT and CDR2 YYREEE (reference sequence). The CDR3 spans 16 residues. V dropped 0 bases and J dropped 10; count of bases not matched to a gene: 11. CDR3 amino acids: CASSLGVLAGTYEQFF. CDR3 in DNA: TGTGCCAGCAGCTTGGGTGTGCTAGCGGGGACCTACGAGCAGTTCTTC.

As regards this clone: The junction departs from the called germline gene at one end, perhaps through a read error. The chain combines TRBV5-1 with TRBJ2-5; tentatively, D is TRBD1 (6 bases). Germline lookup yields CDR1 SGHRS and CDR2 YFSETQ. The CDR3 contains 14 residues. The CDR3 bases are TGCGCCAGCAGCTTGTCGACAGGTCAAGAGGCCCAGTACTTC. Translating gives CASSLSTGQEAQYF.

The CDR3 here is CASRPQRGFTDTQYF. Here the CDR3 DNA reads TGTGCCAGCAGACCTCAGCGGGGGTTCACAGATACGCAGTATTTT. J is TRBJ2-3 and V is TRBV6-5; TRBD2 matches at 8 bases. V was clipped by 6 bases and J by 2 bases; unmatched bases: 7. Germline V CDR1 and CDR2: MNHEY, SVGAGI. The CDR3 extends over 15 amino acids.